A selection of T cell receptor beta chains follows, all from one sample in a study of tumor and adjacent non-tumor tissue in lung cancer. TCRdb reprocessed the multiplex PCR reads with MiXCR, giving one entry per CDR3 protein. The table lists about 43,000 distinct CDR3 sequences, roughly 66% of them singletons. Sequencing was performed on distant non-tumor lung tissue. The receptor set was obtained from a man in his fifties with non-small cell lung cancer. CDR3s include the opening cysteine and the closing phenylalanine or tryptophan. A D gene is named only where the DNA matches it firmly. Some rows have no size entry. The others give once, few or many, or a class for an expanded clone.

D gene,V gene,J gene,clone size,CDR3 length,CDR3 DNA,CDR3 protein
TRBD2,TRBV7-9,TRBJ2-1,once,15,TGTGCCAGCAGCGATGGGTGGGGGGGTTACAATGAGCAGTTCTTT,CASSDGWGGYNEQFF
NA,TRBV28,TRBJ2-5,NA,13,TGTACCAGCTCCCCCTCCGCAACCGAGACCCAGTACTTC,CTSSPSATETQYF
NA,TRBV29-1,TRBJ2-7,few,13,TGCAGCGTCCCGAGACAGGGAGGGTACGAGCAGTACTTC,CSVPRQGGYEQYF
NA,TRBV11-2,TRBJ2-1,NA,14,TGTGCGAGCAGCTTAGTCCGGGGGAGTAATGAGCAGTTCTTC,CASSLVRGSNEQFF
TRBD1,TRBV30,TRBJ1-2,NA,16,TGTGCCTGGAGAACTACCCGGACAGGGGGCAGTCGAGGCTACACCTTC,CAWRTTRTGGSRGYTF
NA,TRBV7-9,TRBJ1-2,few,14,TGTGCCAGCAGCTTAGCTGGGGGCCCTTGGGGCTACACCTTC,CASSLAGGPWGYTF
NA,TRBV12-3/TRBV12-4,TRBJ2-1,NA,12,TGTGCCAGCAGTCTATGGGGGGATGAGCAACTCTTC,CASSLWGDEQLF
NA,TRBV6-5,TRBJ2-1,many,14,TGTGCCAGCAGTTACTCGAAATTATGGCATGAGCAGTTCTTC,CASSYSKLWHEQFF
NA,TRBV11-1,TRBJ2-7,NA,13,TGTACCAGCAGCTTATCGGGACTCTTGGAATGGTACTTC,CTSSLSGLLEWYF
TRBD1,TRBV10-2,TRBJ1-6,NA,14,TGCGTCAGCACTTGGGACAGCTATAATTCGCCCCTCCACTTT,CVSTWDSYNSPLHF
TRBD1,TRBV4-1,TRBJ2-6,NA,17,TGCGCCACCAGCCAACGTGAGACAGGGTTTGAGGCCAACGTCCTGACTTTC,CATSQRETGFEANVLTF
TRBD2,TRBV7-6,TRBJ2-5,NA,13,TGTGCCAGCAGCGCGGGAGTTAGAGAGACCCAGTACTTC,CASSAGVRETQYF
NA,TRBV5-1,TRBJ2-1,NA,15,TGCGCCAGCAGACGATGGACGGACTCCTACAATGAGCAGTTCTTC,CASRRWTDSYNEQFF
TRBD1,TRBV6-5,TRBJ2-7,NA,13,TGTGCCAACAGATCTCCTCAGGGGGAAGACCAGTACTTC,CANRSPQGEDQYF
TRBD2,TRBV4-2,TRBJ2-2,NA,18,TGTGCCAGCGGCCAAGAGGCACTAGCGGGGGCGAGCACCGGGGAGCTGTTTTTT,CASGQEALAGASTGELFF
NA,TRBV30,TRBJ2-7,NA,14,TGTGCCTCTCAAAACCCCATACAGGGCTACGAGCAGTACTTC,CASQNPIQGYEQYF
TRBD2,TRBV12-3/TRBV12-4,TRBJ2-7,many,14,TGTGCCAGCAGACTAGCGGGAGGCCCGGACGAGCAGTACTTC,CASRLAGGPDEQYF
NA,TRBV10-2,TRBJ1-3,NA,14,TGCGCCAGCAGGGATGGTTACTCTGGAAACACCATATATTTT,CASRDGYSGNTIYF
NA,TRBV2,TRBJ2-1,NA,14,TGTGCCAGCCAAACTAGTAACTCGGGTAATGAGCAGCTCTTC,CASQTSNSGNEQLF
NA,TRBV28,TRBJ2-2,many,17,TGTGCCAGCAGTTTATTTTCAGGGGTCGCGAACACCGGGGAGCTGTTTTTT,CASSLFSGVANTGELFF
TRBD1,TRBV6-1,TRBJ1-1,many,14,TGTGCCAGCAGTGAAGCGGGACAGGGGGCCCGAGCTTTCTTT,CASSEAGQGARAFF
NA,TRBV12-2,TRBJ1-2,NA,17,TGTGCAATTCGCTTAGTTCGCAGGGGCCAAACTAACTATGGCTACACCTTC,CAIRLVRRGQTNYGYTF
NA,TRBV29-1,TRBJ2-5,NA,15,TGCAGCGTTGAAGATAAGGACATCCAGGCGGGGACCCAGTACTTC,CSVEDKDIQAGTQYF
NA,TRBV29-1,TRBJ2-7,many,13,TGCAGCGTTGAAGAGGCGCAGGGGTACGAGCAGTACTTC,CSVEEAQGYEQYF
NA,TRBV6-1,TRBJ2-3,many,14,TGTGCCAGCAGTAGGGTGTTCAGCACAGATACGCAGTATTTT,CASSRVFSTDTQYF
TRBD1,TRBV14,TRBJ1-1,many,16,TGTGCCAGCAGCCAGGGACCACAGGGGCGGCACACTGAAGCTTTCTTT,CASSQGPQGRHTEAFF
TRBD1,TRBV12-3/TRBV12-4,TRBJ1-4,NA,16,TGTGCCAGCTGCAGACAGGGGGCAACGACTAATGAAAAACTGCTTTTT,CASCRQGATTNEKLLF
TRBD1,TRBV5-1,TRBJ2-4,NA,14,TGCGCCAGCAGCGACAACAGGGGTGGAAACATTCGGTACTTC,CASSDNRGGNIRYF
NA,TRBV11-1,TRBJ2-2,NA,14,TGTGCCAGCAGATTTCAGGGTCGGCTCAGGGAGCTGCTTTTT,CASRFQGRLRELLF
NA,TRBV11-2,TRBJ1-4,NA,17,TGTGCCAGCAGCCCTCAGATACCGGGACAAATTAATGAAAAACTGTTTTTT,CASSPQIPGQINEKLFF
TRBD1,TRBV2,TRBJ2-5,NA,14,TGTGCCAGCAGCCTCGGGCAGGGGGCGAAGACCCAGTACTTC,CASSLGQGAKTQYF
TRBD1,TRBV5-4,TRBJ1-4,many,16,TGTGCCAGCAGCGAGAACAGGGGAGTAACTAATGAAAAACTGTTTTTT,CASSENRGVTNEKLFF
TRBD1,TRBV6-5,TRBJ2-7,NA,15,TGTGCCAGCAGTTACATCGGACAGGGGGTCCAGGAGCGGTACTTC,CASSYIGQGVQERYF
NA,TRBV5-4,TRBJ2-7,once,12,TGTGCCAACACAGGCACTGACTACGAGCAGTACTTC,CANTGTDYEQYF
NA,TRBV11-3,TRBJ2-1,NA,15,TGTACCATCAGCCTCGAAGGGCGGTCCCGCGACGAGCAGTTCTTC,CTISLEGRSRDEQFF
NA,TRBV18,TRBJ2-7,NA,13,TGTGCCAGCTCATCACAAGAGTCCTACGAGCAGTACTTC,CASSSQESYEQYF
NA,TRBV29-1,TRBJ1-6,NA,19,TGCAGTGTTGAAGTATCAGGGAGCAAATGCAAGCAGTTTTATTCACCCCTCCACTTT,CSVEVSGSKCKQFYSPLHF